The entry below describes one T cell receptor (beta chain). Produced via immunoSEQ multiplex PCR; TCRdb's table is partial and in-frame only. This table has about 280,000 clones, 65% to 90% appearing once. V was clipped by 5 bases and J by 4 bases; unmatched bases: 10. The CDR3 loop spans 16 amino acids. Germline V gene lookup returns CDR1 SSHAT and CDR2 FNYEAQ (reference sequence). The source of the sample is a study of cytomegalovirus exposure and HLA in healthy donors. The V and J genes are TRBV7-7 and TRBJ2-3, with 9 bases aligning to TRBD1. Sequencing was carried out using PBMCs. This receptor was taken from a woman aged 18-29 years in good health and CMV-seronegative. CDR3 DNA sequence: TGTGCCAGCAGCCCAGGGGGGGACAGGGCGGCAGATACGCAGTATTTT. Translation gives CASSPGGDRAADTQYF.